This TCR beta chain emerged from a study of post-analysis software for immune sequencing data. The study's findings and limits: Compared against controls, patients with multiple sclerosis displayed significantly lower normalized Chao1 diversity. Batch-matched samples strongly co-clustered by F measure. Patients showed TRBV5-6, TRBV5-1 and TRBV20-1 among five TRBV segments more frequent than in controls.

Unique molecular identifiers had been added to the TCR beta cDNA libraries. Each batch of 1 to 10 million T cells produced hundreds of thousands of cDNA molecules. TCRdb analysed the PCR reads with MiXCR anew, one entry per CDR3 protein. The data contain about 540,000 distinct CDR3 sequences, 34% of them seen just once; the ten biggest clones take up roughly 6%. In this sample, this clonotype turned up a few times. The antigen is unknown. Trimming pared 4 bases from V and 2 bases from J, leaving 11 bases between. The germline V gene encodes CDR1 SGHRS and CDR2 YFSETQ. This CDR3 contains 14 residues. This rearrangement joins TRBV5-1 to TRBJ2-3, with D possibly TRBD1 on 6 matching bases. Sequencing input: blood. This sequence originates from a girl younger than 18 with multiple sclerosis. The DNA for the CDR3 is TGCGCCAGCAGCCCCGGGACACTCACAGATACGCAGTATTTT. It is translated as CASSPGTLTDTQYF. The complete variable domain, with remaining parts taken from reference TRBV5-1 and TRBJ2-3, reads KAGVTQTPRYLIKTRGQQVTLSCSPISGHRSVSWYQQTPGQGLQFLFEYFSETQRNKGNFPGRFSGRQFSNSRSEMNVSTLELGDSALYLCASSPGTLTDTQYFGPGTRLTVL.